The present T cell receptor (beta chain) was sequenced within a study of T cell responses to AZD1222 COVID-19 vaccine. Study-wide results and limits: Donors in the cohort were predominantly white British and more often female, and clonal diversity was possibly underestimated. Repertoires were collected only later (after the peak T cell response had occurred). Only five to seven AZD1222 recipients were seropositive at baseline.

Germline V gene data show CDR1 as GTSNPN and CDR2 as SVGIG (reference sequence). V lost 2 bases to trimming and J lost 3 bases, with 13 bases between them. The CDR3 is 14 residues long. As for this clone: Its antigen is not known.

Assay: immunoSEQ multiplex PCR; the TCRdb copy retains only in-frame clones and omits some. The table shows about 100,000 clones, with 89% occurring only once. The V gene is TRBV30, the J gene TRBJ1-2; possible D gene TRBD1, 6 bases. The sequencing used peripheral blood, collected on day 0 of AZD1222 vaccination. The TCR originated in an adult in good health. The CDR3 region is CAWSRDNSDYGYTF. The CDR3 DNA sequence: TGTGCCTGGAGTAGGGACAATTCAGACTATGGCTACACCTTC.